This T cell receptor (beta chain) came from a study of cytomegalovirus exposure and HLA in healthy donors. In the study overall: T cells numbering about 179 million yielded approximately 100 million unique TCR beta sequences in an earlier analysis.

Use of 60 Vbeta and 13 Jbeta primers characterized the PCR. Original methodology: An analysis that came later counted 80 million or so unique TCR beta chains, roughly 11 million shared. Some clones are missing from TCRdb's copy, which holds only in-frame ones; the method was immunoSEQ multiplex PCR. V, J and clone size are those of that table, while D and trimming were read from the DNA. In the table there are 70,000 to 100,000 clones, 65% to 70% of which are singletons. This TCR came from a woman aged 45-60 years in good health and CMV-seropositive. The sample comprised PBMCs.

CDR3 amino acids: CASSPGQQSTDTQYF. Here the CDR3 DNA reads TGCGCCAGCAGCCCGGGACAGCAGAGCACAGATACGCAGTATTTT. The rearrangement links TRBV4-1 to TRBJ2-3, with TRBD1 identical over 7 bases. This CDR3 comprises 15 residues. The V gene end was trimmed by 4 bases and the J gene end by 0 bases; junction bases not matched to a gene: 4. In germline, CDR1 is MGHRA, CDR2 YSYEKL.